Listed below are T cell receptor beta chains from one sample, sequenced in a study of CD8+ T cells in alopecia areata. Clones were sequenced by immunoSEQ multiplex PCR, and TCRdb holds only the in-frame ones, with some missing. The sample has some 110,000 clones; approximately 60% are singletons. Sequencing was carried out using CD4+ T cells sorted from blood. The receptors were gathered from a human donor in good health. The CDR3 runs from the conserved cysteine through the conserved F or W. The order of the fields is CDR3 protein, CDR3 DNA, V gene, CDR3 length, J gene, D gene, clone size. The D gene is left open where the match is weak. Clone size appears in some rows only: once, few, many, or a class for an expanded clone.

CDR3aa: CASRDRGDTQYF
CDR3nt: TGTGCCAGCAGGGACCGGGGAGATACGCAGTATTTT
v_gene: TRBV6-5
len: 12
j_gene: TRBJ2-3
d_gene: .
abundance: .

CDR3aa: CASSYSGTGGLEQFF
CDR3nt: TGTGCCAGCAGTTACTCAGGGACAGGGGGCCTTGAGCAGTTCTTC
v_gene: TRBV6-6
len: 15
j_gene: TRBJ2-1
d_gene: TRBD1
abundance: .

CDR3aa: CASSSNRDSPLHF
CDR3nt: TGTGCCAGCAGCTCAAACAGGGATTCACCCCTCCACTTT
v_gene: TRBV7-3
len: 13
j_gene: TRBJ1-6
d_gene: .
abundance: few

CDR3aa: CASSQGTSGRPNTGELFF
CDR3nt: TGTGCCAGCAGCCAAGGGACTAGCGGCCGACCGAACACCGGGGAGCTGTTTTTT
v_gene: TRBV14
len: 18
j_gene: TRBJ2-2
d_gene: TRBD2
abundance: .

CDR3aa: CASGPQGTGANVLTF
CDR3nt: TGCGCCAGCGGTCCACAGGGGACTGGGGCCAACGTCCTGACTTTC
v_gene: TRBV5-1
len: 15
j_gene: TRBJ2-6
d_gene: TRBD1
abundance: .

CDR3aa: CASSTNHNNEQFF
CDR3nt: TGTGCCAGCAGCACGAATCATAACAATGAGCAGTTCTTC
v_gene: TRBV27
len: 13
j_gene: TRBJ2-1
d_gene: .
abundance: .

CDR3aa: CASSRTGVEQYF
CDR3nt: TGTGCCAGCAGTCGAACGGGGGTCGAGCAGTACTTC
v_gene: TRBV6-5
len: 12
j_gene: TRBJ2-7
d_gene: .
abundance: .

CDR3aa: CASSPTSYEQYF
CDR3nt: TGTGCCAGCAGCCCGACAAGCTACGAGCAGTACTTC
v_gene: TRBV2
len: 12
j_gene: TRBJ2-7
d_gene: .
abundance: once

CDR3aa: CAWSSGGTEAFF
CDR3nt: TGTGCCTGGAGTTCTGGGGGAACTGAAGCTTTCTTT
v_gene: TRBV30
len: 12
j_gene: TRBJ1-1
d_gene: .
abundance: .

CDR3aa: CATSRDGSGGADTQYF
CDR3nt: TGTGCCACCAGCAGAGATGGGAGCGGGGGCGCAGATACGCAGTATTTT
v_gene: TRBV15
len: 16
j_gene: TRBJ2-3
d_gene: TRBD2
abundance: .

CDR3aa: CAAPRASTDTQYF
CDR3nt: TGTGCCGCCCCCCGGGCTAGCACAGATACGCAGTATTTT
v_gene: TRBV5-4
len: 13
j_gene: TRBJ2-3
d_gene: .
abundance: .

CDR3aa: CANSAGDRGYEQYF
CDR3nt: TGTGCCAACTCGGCCGGGGACAGGGGCTACGAGCAGTACTTC
v_gene: TRBV28
len: 14
j_gene: TRBJ2-7
d_gene: TRBD1
abundance: few

CDR3aa: CASIGRGGGTEAFF
CDR3nt: TGTGCCAGCATCGGTCGGGGGGGAGGAACTGAAGCTTTCTTT
v_gene: TRBV6-6
len: 14
j_gene: TRBJ1-1
d_gene: .
abundance: .

CDR3aa: CASSEQGGNTEAFF
CDR3nt: TGTGCCAGCAGCGAACAGGGGGGAAACACTGAAGCTTTCTTT
v_gene: TRBV2
len: 14
j_gene: TRBJ1-1
d_gene: TRBD1
abundance: .

CDR3aa: CSVLAGSLGGYTF
CDR3nt: TGCAGCGTTTTAGCGGGGAGTTTGGGCGGCTACACCTTC
v_gene: TRBV29-1
len: 13
j_gene: TRBJ1-2
d_gene: .
abundance: .

CDR3aa: CASSYGGRRRETQYF
CDR3nt: TGTGCCAGCAGCTACGGGGGCCGGAGGCGAGAGACCCAGTACTTC
v_gene: TRBV14
len: 15
j_gene: TRBJ2-5
d_gene: .
abundance: .

CDR3aa: CASRASGMDIQYF
CDR3nt: TGTGCCAGCAGGGCTTCCGGTATGGACATTCAGTACTTC
v_gene: TRBV6-5
len: 13
j_gene: TRBJ2-4
d_gene: .
abundance: .

CDR3aa: CAHRGGGSGNTIYF
CDR3nt: TGTGCGCACAGGGGGGGAGGCTCTGGAAACACCATATATTTT
v_gene: TRBV7-2
len: 14
j_gene: TRBJ1-3
d_gene: TRBD1
abundance: .

CDR3aa: CTSEAAGTNTEAFF
CDR3nt: TGCACCTCCGAGGCGGCGGGGACGAACACTGAAGCTTTCTTT
v_gene: TRBV29-1
len: 14
j_gene: TRBJ1-1
d_gene: .
abundance: few

CDR3aa: CASSLWGGQPQHF
CDR3nt: TGTGCCAGCAGCTTATGGGGAGGTCAGCCCCAGCATTTT
v_gene: TRBV5-6
len: 13
j_gene: TRBJ1-5
d_gene: .
abundance: .

CDR3aa: CASSQVGTSGAGETQYF
CDR3nt: TGCGCCAGCAGCCAAGTAGGAACTAGCGGGGCGGGGGAGACCCAGTACTTC
v_gene: TRBV4-1
len: 17
j_gene: TRBJ2-5
d_gene: TRBD2
abundance: .

CDR3aa: CAWTGGSYEQYF
CDR3nt: TGTGCCTGGACAGGGGGTTCCTACGAGCAGTACTTC
v_gene: TRBV30
len: 12
j_gene: TRBJ2-7
d_gene: TRBD1
abundance: .

CDR3aa: CSVEVGQGNGYTF
CDR3nt: TGCAGCGTTGAAGTCGGACAGGGCAATGGCTACACCTTC
v_gene: TRBV29-1
len: 13
j_gene: TRBJ1-2
d_gene: TRBD1
abundance: .

CDR3aa: CASSTVNTGELFF
CDR3nt: TGTGCCAGCAGCACAGTGAACACCGGGGAGCTGTTTTTT
v_gene: TRBV5-4
len: 13
j_gene: TRBJ2-2
d_gene: .
abundance: .

CDR3aa: CAWSPSEPAQYF
CDR3nt: TGTGCCTGGAGCCCCTCGGAGCCCGCTCAGTACTTC
v_gene: TRBV30
len: 12
j_gene: TRBJ2-4
d_gene: .
abundance: few

CDR3aa: CASSQDLGTIFTEQFF
CDR3nt: TGCGCCAGCAGCCAAGATTTAGGGACTATTTTCACAGAGCAGTTCTTC
v_gene: TRBV4-1
len: 16
j_gene: TRBJ2-1
d_gene: TRBD2
abundance: .

CDR3aa: CATSRRTGGTDTQYF
CDR3nt: TGTGCCACCAGCAGACGGACAGGGGGCACAGATACGCAGTATTTT
v_gene: TRBV15
len: 15
j_gene: TRBJ2-3
d_gene: TRBD1
abundance: .